These T cell receptor beta chains were read from a single sample in a study of graft-versus-host responses after intestinal transplantation. No antigen has been assigned to these receptors. The method was immunoSEQ multiplex PCR; TCRdb's version includes in-frame clones alone and lacks a portion of them. The data contain fewer than 65,000 clones, approximately 88% of them singletons. The sample here was unstimulated CD4+ T cells sorted from spleen or lymph node cells, taken before transplant. These receptors were taken from a human donor who was the organ donor for an intestinal transplant. CDR3s include the opening cysteine and the closing phenylalanine or tryptophan. The D gene is left open where the match is weak. The listing skips clone size in some rows; elsewhere it reads once, few, many or a size class.

abundance	v_gene	j_gene	d_gene	CDR3aa	CDR3nt
.	TRBV11-2	TRBJ2-3	TRBD2	CASSLALAGYTQYF	TGTGCCAGCAGCTTAGCGTTAGCGGGTTATACGCAGTATTTT
.	TRBV7-9	TRBJ2-3	.	CASQDFTSTDTQYF	TGTGCCAGCCAGGACTTCACTAGCACAGATACGCAGTATTTT
.	TRBV5-1	TRBJ2-5	.	CASAEETQYF	TGCGCCAGCGCTGAGGAGACCCAGTACTTC
.	TRBV7-2	TRBJ1-1	.	CASSLGLRRQSSAEAFF	TGTGCCAGCAGCTTAGGTCTACGGCGGCAGAGTTCTGCTGAAGCTTTCTTT
.	TRBV2	TRBJ2-3	TRBD1	CASRLGQGADTQYF	TGTGCCAGTCGGTTGGGACAGGGGGCAGATACGCAGTATTTT
.	TRBV5-1	TRBJ1-1	.	CASSLEAGNTEAFF	TGCGCCAGCAGCTTGGAAGCAGGGAACACTGAAGCTTTCTTT
.	TRBV4-2	TRBJ2-3	.	CASSHPSGPGGGTDTQYF	TGTGCCAGCAGCCACCCTAGCGGACCAGGAGGGGGGACAGATACGCAGTATTTT
.	TRBV11-2	TRBJ1-1	.	CASSKTRGTEAFF	TGTGCCAGCAGTAAGACCCGGGGCACTGAAGCTTTCTTT
.	TRBV4-2	TRBJ2-3	.	CASSPLTQEDTQYF	TGTGCCAGCAGCCCCCTCACCCAAGAGGATACGCAGTATTTT
.	TRBV6-6	TRBJ1-5	TRBD1	CASNNDRVFRNQPQHF	TGTGCCAGCAATAACGACAGGGTTTTTCGCAATCAGCCCCAGCATTTT
few	TRBV6-6	TRBJ2-2	TRBD2	CASSYTSGRAGELFF	TGTGCCAGCAGTTACACTAGCGGGAGGGCCGGGGAGCTGTTTTTT
.	TRBV9	TRBJ2-7	TRBD1	CASSLRDRGLYEQYF	TGTGCCAGCAGCCTCCGGGACAGGGGACTGTACGAGCAGTACTTC
.	TRBV29-1	TRBJ2-7	TRBD1	CSVKGANYEQYF	TGCAGCGTTAAGGGGGCGAACTACGAGCAGTACTTC
.	TRBV5-4	TRBJ1-1	.	CASSLDKQGKTEAFF	TGTGCCAGCAGCTTGGACAAACAGGGTAAGACTGAAGCTTTCTTT
.	TRBV2	TRBJ1-1	TRBD1	CASVGQGLNTEAFF	TGTGCCAGCGTCGGACAGGGGTTGAACACTGAAGCTTTCTTT
.	TRBV2	TRBJ2-7	.	CASSEGATRSYEQYF	TGTGCCAGCAGTGAGGGGGCTACTCGATCCTACGAGCAGTACTTC
.	TRBV5-1	TRBJ2-1	.	CASSTSGSGNEQFF	TGCGCCAGCAGCACAAGCGGGTCCGGGAATGAGCAGTTCTTC
few	TRBV14	TRBJ2-3	.	CASSPGGSYGTNTQYF	TGTGCCAGCAGCCCAGGTGGATCGTACGGAACAAATACGCAGTATTTT
.	TRBV29-1	TRBJ2-5	TRBD2	CSVRGRPGTSGRAQETQYF	TGCAGCGTAAGGGGTCGTCCCGGGACTAGCGGGAGGGCCCAAGAGACCCAGTACTTC
.	TRBV4-1	TRBJ2-1	TRBD2	CASSRSLAGYNEQFF	TGCGCCAGCAGCCGCTCACTAGCGGGGTACAATGAGCAGTTCTTC
once	TRBV29-1	TRBJ2-7	TRBD2	CSVEASREGLGEQYF	TGCAGCGTTGAAGCATCACGGGAGGGCCTGGGGGAGCAGTACTTC
few	TRBV5-6	TRBJ2-7	TRBD2	CASSLLGTSGGFDYEQYF	TGTGCCAGCAGCTTGCTAGGGACTAGCGGGGGTTTTGACTACGAGCAGTACTTC
.	TRBV12-5	TRBJ2-1	TRBD2	CASGLGLADSYNEQFF	TGTGCTAGTGGTTTGGGGCTAGCGGATTCCTACAATGAGCAGTTCTTC
.	TRBV27	TRBJ1-2	.	CASSPTWEGYGYTF	TGTGCCAGCAGTCCGACCTGGGAGGGCTATGGCTACACCTTC
.	TRBV5-1	TRBJ2-5	TRBD2	CASTTSGRPGGETQYF	TGCGCCAGCACGACTAGCGGGAGGCCAGGGGGAGAGACCCAGTACTTC
.	TRBV6-5	TRBJ1-1	.	CASRITRNTEAFF	TGTGCCAGCAGAATTACCAGGAACACTGAAGCTTTCTTT
few	TRBV10-3	TRBJ2-7	.	CATRRDNYEQYF	TGTGCCACCCGAAGGGACAACTACGAGCAGTACTTC